This record looks at one TCR beta chain sequence and its context. Its antigen remains unknown. The data belong to a study of regulatory T cells. The V gene's germline CDR1 is MNHNS and CDR2 SASEGT. This CDR3 is 15 amino acids long. V gave up 5 bases and J gave up 0 bases, with 13 bases separating them. The PCR used 52 TRBV and 13 TRBJ primers. Assay: immunoSEQ multiplex PCR; the TCRdb copy retains only in-frame clones and omits some. The sample includes around 17,000 clones, 65% to 90% seen only once; the top ten take about 8%. Notes on the study in general: Hydrophobic residues at CDR3 positions 6 and 7 were enriched in conventional CD4+ T cells of CD3G-deficient patients. Skewed V and J usage and few unique V-J pairs marked patient repertoires, most in Tregs.

All CD3G-deficient patients showed autoimmunity, more severe in two. CD4+ cells were sorted into CD25-high CD127-low regulatory cells and CD25-low CD127-high conventional cells. This chain uses TRBV6-1 with TRBJ1-2; D not certain. The receptor's source is a person aged 25 to 39 with CD3G deficiency. What was sequenced was conventional CD4+ T cells sorted from blood. CDR3 coding DNA: TGTGCCAGCAGTCCCCTCGGACTTTCTAACTATGGCTACACCTTC. This encodes CASSPLGLSNYGYTF.